This T cell receptor beta chain stems from a study of cytomegalovirus exposure and HLA in healthy donors. Note on this clone: A read error may account for a junction end that differs from germline.

The primer mix had 60 Vbeta and 13 Jbeta primers. The repertoire was sequenced with immunoSEQ multiplex PCR; TCRdb's copy has only in-frame clones and lacks some. The table records under 150,000 clones, approximately 78% of them present only once. There are 15 residues in the CDR3. CDR1 is MGHDK and CDR2 is SYGVNS in the germline V gene. This receptor was obtained from a man in his forties in good health and CMV-seropositive. The chain uses TRBV25-1 and TRBJ1-3; unclear D gene. The specimen sequenced was PBMCs. The CDR3, as DNA: TGTGCCAGCAGTGAAGAGGAGGCATCTGGAAGCACCATATATTTT. Translation: CASSEEEASGSTIYF.